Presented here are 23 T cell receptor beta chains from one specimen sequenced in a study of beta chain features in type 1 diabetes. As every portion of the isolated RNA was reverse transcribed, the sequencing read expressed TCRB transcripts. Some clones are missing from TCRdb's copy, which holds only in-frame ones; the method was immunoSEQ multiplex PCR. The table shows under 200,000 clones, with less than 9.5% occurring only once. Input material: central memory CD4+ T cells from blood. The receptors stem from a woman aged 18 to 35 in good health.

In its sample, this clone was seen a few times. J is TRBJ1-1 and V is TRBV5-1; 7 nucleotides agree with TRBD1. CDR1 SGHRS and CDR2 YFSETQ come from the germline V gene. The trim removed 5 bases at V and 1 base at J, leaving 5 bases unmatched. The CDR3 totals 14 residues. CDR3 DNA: TGCGCCAGCAGGAGAACAGGGGCGAACACTGAAGCTTTCTTT. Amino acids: CASRRTGANTEAFF. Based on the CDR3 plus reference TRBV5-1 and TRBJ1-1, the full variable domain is KAGVTQTPRYLIKTRGQQVTLSCSPISGHRSVSWYQQTPGQGLQFLFEYFSETQRNKGNFPGRFSGRQFSNSRSEMNVSTLELGDSALYLCASRRTGANTEAFFGQGTRLTVV.

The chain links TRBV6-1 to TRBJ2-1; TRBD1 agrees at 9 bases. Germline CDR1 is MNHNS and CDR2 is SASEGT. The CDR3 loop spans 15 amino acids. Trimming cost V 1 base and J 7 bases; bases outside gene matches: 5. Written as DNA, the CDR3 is TGTGCCAGCAGTGAAGGGGACAGGGTGTGGAATGAGCAGTTCTTC. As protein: CASSEGDRVWNEQFF.

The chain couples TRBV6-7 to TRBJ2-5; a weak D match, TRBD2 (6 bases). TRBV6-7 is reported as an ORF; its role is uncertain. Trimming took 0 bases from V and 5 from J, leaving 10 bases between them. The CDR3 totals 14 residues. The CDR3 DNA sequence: TGTGCCAGCAGTTACTCTTCAGGAGGGGAGACCCAGTACTTC. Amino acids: CASSYSSGGETQYF.

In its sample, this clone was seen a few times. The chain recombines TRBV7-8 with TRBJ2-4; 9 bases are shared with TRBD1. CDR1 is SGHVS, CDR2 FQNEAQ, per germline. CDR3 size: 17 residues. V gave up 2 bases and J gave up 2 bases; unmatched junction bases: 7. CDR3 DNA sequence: TGTGCCAGCAGCTTAAGCCCCGGGACAGGGTCCAAAAACATTCAGTACTTC. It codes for CASSLSPGTGSKNIQYF.

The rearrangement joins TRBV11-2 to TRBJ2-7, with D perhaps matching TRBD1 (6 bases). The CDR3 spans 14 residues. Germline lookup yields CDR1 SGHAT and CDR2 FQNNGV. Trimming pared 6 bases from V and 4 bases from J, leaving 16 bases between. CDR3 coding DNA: TGTGCCAGCAGGAGCCTAATGGGGGCTTACGAGCAGTACTTC. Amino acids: CASRSLMGAYEQYF. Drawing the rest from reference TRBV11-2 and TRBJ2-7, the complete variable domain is EAGVAQSPRYKIIEKRQSVAFWCNPISGHATLYWYQQILGQGPKLLIQFQNNGVVDDSQLPKDRFSAERLKGVDSTLKIQPAKLEDSAVYLCASRSLMGAYEQYFGPGTRLTVT.

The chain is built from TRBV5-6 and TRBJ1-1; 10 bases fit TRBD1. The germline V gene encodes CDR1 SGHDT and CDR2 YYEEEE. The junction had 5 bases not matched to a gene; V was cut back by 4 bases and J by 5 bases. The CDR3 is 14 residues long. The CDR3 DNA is TGTGCCAGCAGCACGACAGGGGGCTGGACTGAAGCTTTCTTT. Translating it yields CASSTTGGWTEAFF.

The CDR3 sequence is CASSGGREETQYF. The CDR3 DNA follows: TGTGCCAGCTCCGGGGGAAGGGAAGAGACCCAGTACTTC. V and J are TRBV6-6 and TRBJ2-5; a possible D gene is TRBD2 (6 bases). The CDR3 spans 13 residues. Per germline, CDR1 MNHNY and CDR2 SVGAGI (reference sequence). Trimming left V 8 bases short and J 3 bases short, with 13 bases between.

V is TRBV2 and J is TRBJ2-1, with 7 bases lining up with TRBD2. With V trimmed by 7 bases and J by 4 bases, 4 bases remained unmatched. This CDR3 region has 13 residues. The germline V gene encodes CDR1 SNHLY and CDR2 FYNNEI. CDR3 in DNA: TGTGCCAGCAACCAGCGGGAATACAATGAGCAGTTCTTC. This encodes CASNQREYNEQFF.

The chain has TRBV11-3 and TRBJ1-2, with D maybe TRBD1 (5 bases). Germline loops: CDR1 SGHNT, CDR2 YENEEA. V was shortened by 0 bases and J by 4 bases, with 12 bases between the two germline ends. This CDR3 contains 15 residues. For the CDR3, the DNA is TGTGCCAGCAGCTTAGATCACGGGGGTATCTATGGCTACACCTTC. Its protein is CASSLDHGGIYGYTF.

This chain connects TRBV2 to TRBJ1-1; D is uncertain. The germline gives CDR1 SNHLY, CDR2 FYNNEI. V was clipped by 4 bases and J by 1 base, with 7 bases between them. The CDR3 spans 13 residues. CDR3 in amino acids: CASSVGENTEAFF. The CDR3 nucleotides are TGTGCCAGCAGTGTCGGGGAGAACACTGAAGCTTTCTTT. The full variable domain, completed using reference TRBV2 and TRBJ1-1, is EPEVTQTPSHQVTQMGQEVILRCVPISNHLYFYWYRQILGQKVEFLVSFYNNEISEKSEIFDDQFSVERPDGSNFTLKIRSTKLEDSAMYFCASSVGENTEAFFGQGTRLTVV.

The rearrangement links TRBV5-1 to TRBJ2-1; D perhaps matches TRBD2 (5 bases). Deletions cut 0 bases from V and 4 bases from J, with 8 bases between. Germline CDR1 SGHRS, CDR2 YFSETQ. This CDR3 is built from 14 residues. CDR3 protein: CASSLGRIYNEQFF. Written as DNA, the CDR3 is TGCGCCAGCAGCTTGGGGAGGATTTACAATGAGCAGTTCTTC.

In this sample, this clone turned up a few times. CDR3 in amino acids: CASSLSWETEAFF. The CDR3 DNA sequence: TGTGCCAGCAGCCTTTCATGGGAGACTGAAGCTTTCTTT. The chain combines TRBV14 with TRBJ1-1; D uncertain. This CDR3 contains 13 residues. Trimming removed 4 bases from V and 5 bases from J, with 11 bases in between. Germline V lookup: CDR1 SGHDN, CDR2 FVKESK.

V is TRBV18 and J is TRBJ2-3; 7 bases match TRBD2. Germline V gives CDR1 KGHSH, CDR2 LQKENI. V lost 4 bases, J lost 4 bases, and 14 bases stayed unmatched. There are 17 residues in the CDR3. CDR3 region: CASSRVPSAAGADTQYF. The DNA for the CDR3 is TGTGCCAGCTCACGTGTCCCCTCGGCGGCGGGAGCAGATACGCAGTATTTT.

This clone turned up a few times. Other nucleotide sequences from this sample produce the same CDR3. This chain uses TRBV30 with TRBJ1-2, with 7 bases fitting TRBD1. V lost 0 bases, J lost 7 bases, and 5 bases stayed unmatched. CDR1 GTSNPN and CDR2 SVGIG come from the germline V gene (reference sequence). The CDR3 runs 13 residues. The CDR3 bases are TGTGCCTGGAGTGTAGGGGGCAATGGTGGCTACACCTTC. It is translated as CAWSVGGNGGYTF.

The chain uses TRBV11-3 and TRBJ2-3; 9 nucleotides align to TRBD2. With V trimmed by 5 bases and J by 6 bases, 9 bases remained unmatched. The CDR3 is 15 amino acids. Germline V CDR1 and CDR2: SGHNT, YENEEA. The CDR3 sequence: CASSGGLAGWDTQYF. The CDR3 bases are TGTGCCAGCAGCGGAGGGCTAGCGGGATGGGATACGCAGTATTTT.

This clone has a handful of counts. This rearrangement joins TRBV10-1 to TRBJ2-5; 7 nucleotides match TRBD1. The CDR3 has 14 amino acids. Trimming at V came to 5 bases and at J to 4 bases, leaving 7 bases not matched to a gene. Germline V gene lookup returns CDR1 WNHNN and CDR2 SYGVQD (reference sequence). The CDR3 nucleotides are TGCGCCAGCAGTAAGAACAGGGGCGGAGAGACCCAGTACTTC. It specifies CASSKNRGGETQYF.

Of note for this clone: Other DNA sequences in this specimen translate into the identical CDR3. The CDR3 sequence: CASSLVGGNEQFF. CDR3 nucleotides: TGCGCCAGCAGCTTGGTAGGAGGCAATGAGCAGTTCTTC. The gene calls are TRBV5-1 and TRBJ2-1; D may be TRBD2 (5 bases). Germline V gene sequence: CDR1 SGHRS, CDR2 YFSETQ. The CDR3 contains 13 residues. The V end lost 0 bases, the J end lost 6 bases, and 7 bases lay between the germline ends.

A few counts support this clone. The CDR3, as DNA: TGTGCCAGCAGCCAAGCCGGGACAACAACCTACGAGCAGTACTTC. Translated: CASSQAGTTTYEQYF. The J gene is TRBJ2-7, the V gene TRBV4-2; possibly TRBD1 for D (6 bases). V gave up 1 base and J gave up 2 bases, with 12 bases separating them. Germline V gene sequence: CDR1 LGHNA, CDR2 YNFKEQ. The CDR3 contains 15 residues.

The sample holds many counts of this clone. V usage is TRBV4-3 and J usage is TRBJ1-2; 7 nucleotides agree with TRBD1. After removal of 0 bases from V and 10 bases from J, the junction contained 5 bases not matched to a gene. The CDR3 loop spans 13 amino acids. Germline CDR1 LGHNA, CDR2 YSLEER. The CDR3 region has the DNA TGCGCCAGCAGCCAAGACAGGGGGTCTGTCTACACCTTC. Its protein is CASSQDRGSVYTF.

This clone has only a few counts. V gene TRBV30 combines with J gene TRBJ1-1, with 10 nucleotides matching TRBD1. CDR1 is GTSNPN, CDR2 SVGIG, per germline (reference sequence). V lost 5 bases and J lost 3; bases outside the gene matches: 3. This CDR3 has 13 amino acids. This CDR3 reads CAWLGQGDTEAFF. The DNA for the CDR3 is TGTGCCTGGCTTGGACAGGGGGACACTGAAGCTTTCTTT. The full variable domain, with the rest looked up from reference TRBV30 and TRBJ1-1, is SQTIHQWPATLVQPVGSPLSLECTVEGTSNPNLYWYRQAAGRGLQLLFYSVGIGQISSEVPQNLSASRPQDRQFILSSKKLLLSDSGFYLCAWLGQGDTEAFFGQGTRLTVV.

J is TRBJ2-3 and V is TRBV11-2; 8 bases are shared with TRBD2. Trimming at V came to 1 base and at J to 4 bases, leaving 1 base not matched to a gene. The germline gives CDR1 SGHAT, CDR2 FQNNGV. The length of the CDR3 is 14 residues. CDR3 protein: CASSLAGGPDTQYF. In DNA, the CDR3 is TGTGCCAGCAGCTTAGCGGGGGGGCCAGATACGCAGTATTTT.

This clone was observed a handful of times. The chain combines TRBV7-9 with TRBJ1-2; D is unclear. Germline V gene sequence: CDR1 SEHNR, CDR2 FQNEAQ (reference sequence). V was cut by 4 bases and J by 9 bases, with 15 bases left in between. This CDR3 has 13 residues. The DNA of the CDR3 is TGTGCCAGCAGCTCCCCCGCGAGTATGAGCTACACCTTC. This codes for CASSSPASMSYTF.

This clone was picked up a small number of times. The CDR3 loop is CASSLRSGPNTGELFF. In DNA form, the CDR3 reads TGCGCCAGCAGCTTGAGGAGCGGGCCGAACACCGGGGAGCTGTTTTTT. This chain joins TRBV5-1 and TRBJ2-2; tentative D call: TRBD2 (6 bases). Germline assignment: CDR1 SGHRS and CDR2 YFSETQ. Between the trimmed V and J ends, which lost 1 base and 0 bases, there was a span of 10 bases. CDR3 size: 16 residues.